This T cell receptor (beta chain) was obtained from a study of T-cell memory formation after mild COVID-19. Regarding the study as a whole: Some responding clones appeared in pre-infection memory, suggesting cross-reactive memory joined.

This clonotype was observed a few times. Antigen specificity is unknown. This CDR3 region has 18 residues. Germline V gives CDR1 MGHRA, CDR2 YSYEKL. Unmatched junction bases numbered 16, after V lost 4 bases and J lost 8 bases. TCRdb ran MiXCR on the 5' RACE reads and lists one entry per CDR3 protein. Here the sample spans 80,000 to 130,000 distinct CDR3 sequences, over 8.5% being singletons. The V call is TRBV4-1, the J call TRBJ2-4, with 11 nucleotides matching TRBD2. This sequence originates from a man between 18 and 29 years old who had mild COVID-19 (a few samples of this study predate the infection). Cell type and time point are not known. The sample was PBMCs or a T cell subset sorted from them (not recorded which). CDR3 in DNA: TGCGCCAGCAGCCTTCGACCCCTTAGCGGGGGGGCCGCGGACATTCAGTACTTC. Translation: CASSLRPLSGGAADIQYF.